These 18 T cell receptor beta chains were all obtained from the same sample, sequenced in a study of vaccination and CD4 T cells after COVID-19. The study sequenced cultured CD4+ T cell DNA using the Oncomine TCR Beta short-read assay. From the PCR reads, TCRdb called clonotypes with MiXCR, one entry per CDR3 protein. The sample has thousands of distinct CDR3 sequences, roughly 44% seen once; the top ten hold about 35%. Treatment in this sample: roughly ten-day PBMC culture with coronavirus spike peptide pools or control peptides (ViraFEST assay). One should note that the unexposed donor's CD4+ T cells were collected before the COVID-19 pandemic (2011-2018). Their recognized antigens are unknown. The sequencing input was CD4+ T cells from blood, cultured in vitro. The receptor source for this set is a human donor in good health.

The chain employs TRBV7-2 and TRBJ2-1, with a weak D call TRBD1 (5 bases). CDR3 length equals 15 residues. V lost 0 bases to trimming and J lost 4 bases, with 10 bases between them. Germline CDR1 and CDR2: SGHTA and FQGNSA. CDR3 nucleotide sequence: TGTGCCAGCAGCTTAGCTGCAGGGTTATACAATGAGCAGTTCTTC. Its translation is CASSLAAGLYNEQFF.

This clonotype was found a few times. The J gene is TRBJ1-1, the V gene TRBV6-1; 7 positions agree with TRBD1. The ends lost 6 bases at V and 5 bases at J; junction bases unmatched: 6. CDR1 is MNHNS, CDR2 SASEGT, per germline. The CDR3 spans 13 residues. CDR3 residues: CASRFDRVTEAFF. CDR3 coding DNA: TGTGCCAGCAGGTTTGACAGGGTAACTGAAGCTTTCTTT.

This clonotype was seen a handful of times. The chain carries TRBV20-1 and TRBJ2-3; TRBD2 is a possible D gene (6 bases). Germline loops: CDR1 DFQATT, CDR2 SNEGSKA (reference sequence). The V and J ends lost 2 bases and 3 bases respectively, with 9 bases between them. This CDR3 spans 13 amino acids. Written as DNA, the CDR3 is TGCAGTGCTAGATTTCGGGAGACAGATACGCAGTATTTT. This encodes CSARFRETDTQYF.

The rearrangement links TRBV2 to TRBJ1-6, with D perhaps TRBD1 (5 bases). The V end lost 4 bases, the J end lost 6 bases, and 10 bases lay between the germline ends. Germline CDR1 is SNHLY and CDR2 is FYNNEI. The CDR3 totals 14 residues. The DNA of the CDR3 is TGTGCCAGCAGTGCGGGGACCACTAATTCACCCCTCCACTTT. This encodes CASSAGTTNSPLHF.

CDR3 DNA: TGCAGTGCTCCGCGGGGGGGGGGGGATACGCAGTATTTT. This encodes CSAPRGGGDTQYF. The chain links TRBV20-1 to TRBJ2-3; TRBD2 aligns across 9 bases. This CDR3 has 13 residues. The V segment lost 5 bases and the J segment 6 bases; nucleotides outside the gene matches: 6. Germline V gene lookup returns CDR1 DFQATT and CDR2 SNEGSKA (reference sequence).

The chain uses TRBV20-1 and TRBJ1-2; 8 bases are shared with TRBD1. Germline V CDR1 and CDR2: DFQATT, SNEGSKA (reference sequence). CDR3 length: 13 amino acids. V shed 5 bases and J 3 bases; nucleotides not matched to a gene: 5. The CDR3, as DNA: TGCAGTGCTGATGGACAGGGAGACTATGGCTACACCTTC. It specifies CSADGQGDYGYTF.

This chain links TRBV2 with TRBJ1-5, with D uncertain. CDR1 and CDR2 from the germline V gene are SNHLY and FYNNEI. The CDR3 length is 17 residues. The ends were cut back, 5 bases at V and 0 bases at J, with 17 bases in the middle. As DNA, the CDR3 is TGTGCCAGCAGTCCGGACCGGTACCACTTTAGCAATCAGCCCCAGCATTTT. Amino acids: CASSPDRYHFSNQPQHF. Looking up the rest from reference TRBV2 and TRBJ1-5 gives the full variable domain: EPEVTQTPSHQVTQMGQEVILRCVPISNHLYFYWYRQILGQKVEFLVSFYNNEISEKSEIFDDQFSVERPDGSNFTLKIRSTKLEDSAMYFCASSPDRYHFSNQPQHFGDGTRLSIL.

On this clonotype itself: At one end, the junction sequence differs from germline, possibly due to a read error. The chain employs TRBV6-2 or TRBV6-3 and TRBJ1-5; no definite D call. The CDR3 totals 13 residues. In germline, CDR1 is MNHEY, CDR2 SVGEGT. The CDR3 here is CVSCGLSGQPQHF. The CDR3 DNA sequence: TGTGTCAGCTGTGGTCTGTCTGGCCAGCCCCAGCATTTT.

The chain uses TRBV6-1 and TRBJ2-3, with D uncertain. The V end lost 4 bases, the J end lost 3 bases, and 8 bases lay between the germline ends. The germline V gene has CDR1 MNHNS and CDR2 SASEGT. The CDR3 contains 13 residues. The CDR3 reads CASSARLTDTQYF. CDR3 nucleotide sequence: TGTGCCAGCAGTGCAAGATTGACAGATACGCAGTATTTT.

The genes are TRBV2 and TRBJ1-1; D gene ambiguous. V gave up 8 bases and J gave up 1 base, with 14 bases separating them. Germline V gene data show CDR1 as SNHLY and CDR2 as FYNNEI. This CDR3 has 14 amino acids. This CDR3 is CASSLSPGNTEAFF. The CDR3 region has the DNA TGTGCCAGCTCTCTCTCCCCGGGGAACACTGAAGCTTTCTTT.

This clonotype has just one count. The chain carries TRBV6-4 and TRBJ2-1; 10 bases line up with TRBD2. CDR1 and CDR2 from the germline V gene are MRHNA and SNTAGT. CDR3 length equals 13 residues. Trimming removed 7 bases from V and 8 bases from J; junction bases left unmatched: 5. The CDR3 DNA is TGTGCCAGCAAAGCTAGCGGGGGCGATGAGCAGTTCTTC. Translating it yields CASKASGGDEQFF.

Within the sample, this clonotype is large. The chain links TRBV2 to TRBJ2-7, with 11 bases fitting TRBD2. Trimming removed 8 bases from V and 2 bases from J; junction bases left unmatched: 5. The CDR3 covers 14 residues. The germline V gene encodes CDR1 SNHLY and CDR2 FYNNEI. The CDR3 spells CASHSGGVAYEQYF. CDR3 DNA sequence: TGTGCCAGCCATAGCGGGGGGGTTGCCTACGAGCAGTACTTC.

The chain employs TRBV6-1 and TRBJ1-2, with a tentative D call TRBD1 (6 bases). From germline, CDR1 is MNHNS and CDR2 SASEGT. This CDR3 spans 14 amino acids. V was clipped by 4 bases and J by 4 bases, with 13 bases between them. CDR3: CASSGGPGAYGYTF. For the CDR3, the DNA is TGTGCCAGCAGTGGGGGGCCGGGGGCCTATGGCTACACCTTC.

The J gene is TRBJ1-5, the V gene TRBV5-1; TRBD1 might be the D (6 bases). Trimming cost V 0 bases and J 0 bases, with 13 bases left between them. Looked up from germline, CDR1 is SGHRS and CDR2 is YFSETQ. CDR3 size: 17 residues. The CDR3 region is CASSLGTDSYSNQPQHF. The CDR3 nucleotides read TGCGCCAGCAGCTTGGGGACAGATAGTTATAGCAATCAGCCCCAGCATTTT.

This clonotype was seen a handful of times. The V and J genes are TRBV20-1 and TRBJ2-5; possible D gene TRBD2, 6 bases. V was trimmed by 4 bases and J by 0 bases, leaving 9 bases between them. In germline, CDR1 is DFQATT, CDR2 SNEGSKA (reference sequence). The CDR3 is 13 amino acids. The CDR3 protein is CSATWGDQETQYF. In DNA, the CDR3 is TGCAGTGCTACTTGGGGGGACCAAGAGACCCAGTACTTC.

This clonotype was counted a few times. The gene calls are TRBV2 and TRBJ2-3; D unresolved. The germline V and J ends were trimmed by 7 bases and 9 bases, with 11 bases remaining between them. Looked up from germline, CDR1 is SNHLY and CDR2 is FYNNEI. This CDR3 is 11 amino acids long. In DNA form, the CDR3 reads TGTGCCAGCATGTTTTTGGAGACGCAGTATTTT. Encoded protein: CASMFLETQYF. Together with reference TRBV2 and TRBJ2-3, the CDR3 gives the full variable domain: EPEVTQTPSHQVTQMGQEVILRCVPISNHLYFYWYRQILGQKVEFLVSFYNNEISEKSEIFDDQFSVERPDGSNFTLKIRSTKLEDSAMYFCASMFLETQYFGPGTRLTVL.

J is TRBJ1-5 and V is TRBV15; D is unclear. V lost 2 bases, J lost 5 bases, and 7 bases lay in between. Germline lookup yields CDR1 LNHNV and CDR2 YYDKDF (reference sequence). The CDR3 is 13 residues long. CDR3 loop: CATSRSDDQPQHF. DNA of the CDR3: TGTGCCACCAGCAGATCGGATGATCAGCCCCAGCATTTT. The variable domain in full, with the rest retrieved from reference TRBV15 and TRBJ1-5, is DAMVIQNPRYQVTQFGKPVTLSCSQTLNHNVMYWYQQKSSQAPKLLFHYYDKDFNNEADTPDNFQSRRPNTSFCFLDIRSPGLGDTAMYLCATSRSDDQPQHFGDGTRLSIL.

CDR3 bases: TGTGCCAGCAGCCATTCTGGACAGGGAACCGGTACGCAGTATTTT. Protein sequence: CASSHSGQGTGTQYF. The V and J genes are TRBV7-2 and TRBJ2-3, with TRBD1 matching 8 bases. V dropped 5 bases and J dropped 8; count of bases not matched to a gene: 12. The length of the CDR3 is 15 residues. Germline V lookup: CDR1 SGHTA, CDR2 FQGNSA.